This T cell receptor beta chain was identified during a study of cytomegalovirus exposure and HLA in healthy donors. In the case of this clone: What it recognizes is unknown.

General study findings and limits: Excluded were some V segments that proved indistinguishable, including TRBV6-2 and TRBV6-3. An analysis that was carried out later associated approximately 17,000 TCR beta sequences with HLA alleles at 0.05 false discovery rate. Among TCR beta chains of equal frequency, HLA-associated ones were more clonally expanded in a later analysis.

CDR1 is SGHRS, CDR2 YFSETQ, per germline. This CDR3 is 14 amino acids long. Trimming left V 7 bases short and J 5 bases short, with 18 bases between. PCR was performed using 60 Vbeta and 13 Jbeta primers. Sequenced by immunoSEQ multiplex PCR; TCRdb stores in-frame clones only, minus some. This sample has fewer than 140,000 clones, with more than 65% found just once. The origin of this receptor is a boy between 10 and 17 years old in good health and CMV-seronegative. The V gene is TRBV5-1, the J gene TRBJ2-5; D perhaps matches TRBD2 (6 bases). Input material: PBMCs. The CDR3: CASAPRREEETQYF. The CDR3, as DNA: TGCGCCAGCGCCCCCCGGAGGGAGGAGGAGACCCAGTACTTC.